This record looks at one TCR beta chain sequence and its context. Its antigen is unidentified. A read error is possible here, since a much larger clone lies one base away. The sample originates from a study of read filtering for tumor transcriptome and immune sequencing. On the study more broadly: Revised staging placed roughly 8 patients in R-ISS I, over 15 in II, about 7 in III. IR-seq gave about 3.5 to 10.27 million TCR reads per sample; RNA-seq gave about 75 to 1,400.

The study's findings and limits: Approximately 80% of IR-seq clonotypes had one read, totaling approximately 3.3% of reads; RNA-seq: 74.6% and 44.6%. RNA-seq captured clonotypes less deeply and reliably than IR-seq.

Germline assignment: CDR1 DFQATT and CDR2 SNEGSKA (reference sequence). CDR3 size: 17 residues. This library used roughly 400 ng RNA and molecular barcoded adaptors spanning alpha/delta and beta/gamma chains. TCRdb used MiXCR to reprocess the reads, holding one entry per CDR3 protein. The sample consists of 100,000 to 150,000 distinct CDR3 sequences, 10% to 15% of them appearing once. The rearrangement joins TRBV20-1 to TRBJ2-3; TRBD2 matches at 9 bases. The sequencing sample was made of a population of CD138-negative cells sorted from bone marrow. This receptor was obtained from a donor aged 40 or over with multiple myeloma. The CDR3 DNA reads TGCAGTGCTCCCGGGACTAGCACCCTTGGAGGCACAGGTACGCAGTATTTT. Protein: CSAPGTSTLGGTGTQYF.